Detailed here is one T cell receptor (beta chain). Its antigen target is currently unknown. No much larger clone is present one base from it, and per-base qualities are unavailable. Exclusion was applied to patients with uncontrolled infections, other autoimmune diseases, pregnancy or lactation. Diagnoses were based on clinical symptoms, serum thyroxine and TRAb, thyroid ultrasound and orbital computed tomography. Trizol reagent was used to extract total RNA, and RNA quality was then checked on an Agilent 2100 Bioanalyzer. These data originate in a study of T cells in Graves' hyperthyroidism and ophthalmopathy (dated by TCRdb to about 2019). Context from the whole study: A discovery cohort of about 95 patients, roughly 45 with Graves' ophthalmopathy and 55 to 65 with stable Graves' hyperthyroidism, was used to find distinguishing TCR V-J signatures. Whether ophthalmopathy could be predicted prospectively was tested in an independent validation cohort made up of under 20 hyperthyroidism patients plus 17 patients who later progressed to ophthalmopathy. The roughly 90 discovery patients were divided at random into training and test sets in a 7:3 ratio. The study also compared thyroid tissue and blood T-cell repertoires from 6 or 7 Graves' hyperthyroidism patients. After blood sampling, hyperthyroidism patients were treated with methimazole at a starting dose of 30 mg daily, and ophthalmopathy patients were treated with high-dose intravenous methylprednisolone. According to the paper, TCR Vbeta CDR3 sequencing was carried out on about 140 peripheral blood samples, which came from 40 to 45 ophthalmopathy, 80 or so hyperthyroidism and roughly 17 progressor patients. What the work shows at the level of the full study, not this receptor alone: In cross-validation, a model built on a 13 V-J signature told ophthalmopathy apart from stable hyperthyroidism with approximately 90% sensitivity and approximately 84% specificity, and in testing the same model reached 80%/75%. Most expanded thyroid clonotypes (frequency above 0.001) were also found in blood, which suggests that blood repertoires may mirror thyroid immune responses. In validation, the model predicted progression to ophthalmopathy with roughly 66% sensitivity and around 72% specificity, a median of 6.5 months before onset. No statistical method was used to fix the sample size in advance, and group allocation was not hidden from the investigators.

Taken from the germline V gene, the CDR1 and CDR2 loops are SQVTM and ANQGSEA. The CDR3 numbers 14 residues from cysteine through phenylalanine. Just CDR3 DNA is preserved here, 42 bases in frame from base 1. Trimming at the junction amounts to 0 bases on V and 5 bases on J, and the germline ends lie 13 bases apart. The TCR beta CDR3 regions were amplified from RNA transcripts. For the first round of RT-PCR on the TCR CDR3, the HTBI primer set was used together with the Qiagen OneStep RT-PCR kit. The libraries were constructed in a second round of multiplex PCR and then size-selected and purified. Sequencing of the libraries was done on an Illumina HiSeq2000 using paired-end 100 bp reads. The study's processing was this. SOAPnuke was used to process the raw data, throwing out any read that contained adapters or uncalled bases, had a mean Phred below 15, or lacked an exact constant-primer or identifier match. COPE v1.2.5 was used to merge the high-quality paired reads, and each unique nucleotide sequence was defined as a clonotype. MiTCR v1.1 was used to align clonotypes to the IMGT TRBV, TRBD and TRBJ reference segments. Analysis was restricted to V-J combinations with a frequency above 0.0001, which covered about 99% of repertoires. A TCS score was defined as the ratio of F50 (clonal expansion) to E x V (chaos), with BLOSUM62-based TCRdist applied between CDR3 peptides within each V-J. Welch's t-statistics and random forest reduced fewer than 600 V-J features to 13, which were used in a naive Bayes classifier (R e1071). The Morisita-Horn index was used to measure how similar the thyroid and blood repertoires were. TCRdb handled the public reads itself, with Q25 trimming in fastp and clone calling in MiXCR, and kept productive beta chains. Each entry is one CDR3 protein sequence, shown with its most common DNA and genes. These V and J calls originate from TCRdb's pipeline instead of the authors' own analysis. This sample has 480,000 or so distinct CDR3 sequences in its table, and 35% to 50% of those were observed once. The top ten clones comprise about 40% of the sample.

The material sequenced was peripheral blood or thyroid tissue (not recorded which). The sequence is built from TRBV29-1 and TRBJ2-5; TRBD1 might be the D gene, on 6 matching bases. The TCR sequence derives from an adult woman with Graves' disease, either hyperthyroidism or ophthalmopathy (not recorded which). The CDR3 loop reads CSVEEGALGETQYF. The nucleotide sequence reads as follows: TGCAGCGTTGAAGAGGGGGCTTTGGGGGAGACCCAGTACTTC.